These 11 T cell receptor beta chains share one sample of origin, sequenced in a study of blood T cell repertoires in COVID-19. Data came from immunoSEQ multiplex PCR; TCRdb stores just in-frame clones and leaves some out. The sample shows 150,000 to 200,000 clones, 75% to 90% of them seen only once. Source material: peripheral blood. These receptor sequences come from a woman aged 60-75 years with acute or convalescent COVID-19.

The gene calls are TRBV30 and TRBJ1-3; D uncertain. Looked up from germline, CDR1 is GTSNPN and CDR2 is SVGIG (reference sequence). Trimming stripped 0 bases from V and 1 base from J, with 10 bases between. CDR3 size: 15 residues. The CDR3 is CAWSVVSGSGNTIYF. DNA for the CDR3: TGTGCCTGGAGTGTTGTATCGGGATCTGGAAACACCATATATTTT.

The chain combines TRBV29-1 with TRBJ1-2; D may be TRBD1 (5 bases). The CDR3 covers 12 residues. Trimming took 4 bases from V and 8 from J, leaving 14 bases between them. Germline values: CDR1 SQVTM, CDR2 ANQGSEA. DNA of the CDR3: TGCAGCGTTGGGGGACTTGAATTGGGCTACACCTTC. Protein: CSVGGLELGYTF.

The chain is built from TRBV7-3 and TRBJ2-7; TRBD1 aligns across 8 bases. The CDR3 covers 15 residues. Losses at the gene ends were 4 bases for V and 2 bases for J; bases not matched to a gene: 7. In germline, CDR1 is SGHTA, CDR2 FQGTGA. CDR3: CASSSRTGSTYEQYV. CDR3 sequence (DNA): TGTGCCAGCAGCTCGAGGACAGGGTCGACCTACGAGCAGTACGTC.

The genes are TRBV29-1 and TRBJ2-1, with 11 positions matching TRBD2. Trimming removed 6 bases from V and 4 bases from J; junction bases left unmatched: 8. The CDR3 is 15 amino acids. Germline V gene lookup returns CDR1 SQVTM and CDR2 ANQGSEA. CDR3 residues: CSVTYLAGGYNEQFF. CDR3 bases: TGCAGCGTGACTTATCTAGCGGGAGGTTACAATGAGCAGTTCTTC.

The chain couples TRBV5-1 to TRBJ2-6; D is undetermined. Trimming pared 3 bases from V and 3 bases from J, leaving 7 bases between. Germline loops: CDR1 SGHRS, CDR2 YFSETQ. There are 14 residues in the CDR3. Here the CDR3 reads CASSSQVGANVLTF. The CDR3 DNA reads as TGCGCCAGCAGCTCGCAGGTTGGGGCCAACGTCCTGACTTTC.

The chain is built from TRBV7-3 and TRBJ1-2; 10 bases agree with TRBD1. CDR3 size: 14 residues. After removal of 5 bases from V and 3 bases from J, the junction contained 3 bases not matched to a gene. In germline, CDR1 is SGHTA, CDR2 FQGTGA. This chain's CDR3 is CASSTGTGDYGYTF. The DNA of the CDR3 is TGTGCCAGCAGCACCGGGACAGGGGACTATGGCTACACCTTC.

This chain links TRBV5-4 with TRBJ1-2, with 10 bases aligning to TRBD1. Looked up from germline, CDR1 is SGHNT and CDR2 is YYREEE (reference sequence). This CDR3 region has 12 residues. V shed 3 bases, J shed 8 bases, and the junction held 1 base outside the gene matches. CDR3 loop: CASSWDRGGYTF. For the CDR3, the DNA is TGTGCCAGCAGCTGGGACAGGGGAGGCTACACCTTC.

The J gene is TRBJ1-1, the V gene TRBV18, with TRBD1 matching over 9 bases. The CDR3 has 15 residues. Germline V gene lookup returns CDR1 KGHSH and CDR2 LQKENI. V lost 2 bases to trimming and J lost 4 bases; unmatched junction nucleotides: 5. CDR3 sequence: CASSPGTGYGTEAFF. In DNA form, the CDR3 reads TGTGCCAGCTCACCAGGGACAGGGTATGGCACTGAAGCTTTCTTT.

The J gene is TRBJ2-3, the V gene TRBV10-3; 9 positions match TRBD1. V shed 10 bases and J 3 bases; nucleotides not matched to a gene: 14. Germline V gene sequence: CDR1 ENHRY, CDR2 SYGVKD. The CDR3 loop spans 16 amino acids. CDR3 sequence: CATAGQGGTQTDTQYF. The DNA for the CDR3 is TGTGCCACCGCGGGACAGGGTGGCACCCAGACAGATACGCAGTATTTT.

The gene calls are TRBV7-8 and TRBJ2-7, with 14 positions matching TRBD2. Germline V gene lookup returns CDR1 SGHVS and CDR2 FQNEAQ. The length of the CDR3 is 15 residues. J gave up 5 bases and V 5 bases, and 5 bases lay outside the gene matches. CDR3 amino acids: CASSPGTSGSHEQYV. In nucleotides, the CDR3 is TGTGCCAGCAGCCCAGGGACTAGCGGGAGCCACGAGCAGTACGTC.

This clone was counted a few times. This chain joins TRBV7-9 and TRBJ1-1; the match to TRBD1 covers 8 bases. Germline lookup yields CDR1 SEHNR and CDR2 FQNEAQ (reference sequence). J lost 0 bases, V lost 3 bases, and 15 bases had no gene match. This CDR3 spans 19 amino acids. CDR3 region: CASSLTGVGTFRVNTEAFF. In nucleotides, the CDR3 is TGTGCCAGCAGCTTGACAGGGGTGGGGACTTTTAGGGTGAACACTGAAGCTTTCTTT. The full variable domain, with the rest looked up from reference TRBV7-9 and TRBJ1-1, is DTGVSQNPRHKITKRGQNVTFRCDPISEHNRLYWYRQTLGQGPEFLTYFQNEAQLEKSRLLSDRFSAERPKGSFSTLEIQRTEQGDSAMYLCASSLTGVGTFRVNTEAFFGQGTRLTVV.